Following are 22 T cell receptor beta chains from one sample sequenced in a study of blood T cells in healthy people across ages. A J-beta primer mix and a sample-barcoded 5' primer were used in a second PCR of roughly 6 to 11 cycles. MiXCR, applied by TCRdb to the 5' RACE reads, yields one record per CDR3 protein. The sample holds around 800,000 distinct CDR3 sequences; about 42% are singletons and the top ten take about 19%. Sequencing was done on a sample of blood. The receptors shown here come from a man aged 55 to 70 in good health.

Worth noting for this clonotype: This may be a read error: a much more frequent sequence differs by one nucleotide. The rearrangement joins TRBV29-1 to TRBJ2-7; 8 bases are a match to TRBD1. The CDR3 is 15 amino acids. Germline V gene data show CDR1 as SQVTM and CDR2 as ANQGSEA. CDR3: CSVEGGTGSSYERYF. DNA for the CDR3: TGCAGCGTTGAAGGTGGGACAGGTTCGTCCTACGAGCGGTACTTC.

V gene TRBV28 combines with J gene TRBJ2-6, with D unclear. The CDR3 sequence is 17 residues long. Trimming took 6 bases from V and 0 from J, leaving 15 bases between them. Germline CDR1 is MDHEN and CDR2 is SYDVKM. CDR3 sequence: CASSAQALASGANVLTF. The CDR3 nucleotides are TGTGCCAGCAGCGCCCAAGCCTTGGCCTCTGGGGCCAACGTCCTGACTTTC.

The V call is TRBV20-1, the J call TRBJ2-1; maybe TRBD2 (6 bases). Germline assignment: CDR1 DFQATT and CDR2 SNEGSKA (reference sequence). The CDR3 is made up of 14 amino acids. V lost 3 bases to trimming and J lost 8 bases, with 17 bases between them. The CDR3 sequence is CSARRENHEDEQFF. The CDR3 DNA sequence: TGCAGTGCTAGGCGGGAAAACCACGAGGATGAGCAGTTCTTC.

The chain has TRBV6-1 and TRBJ2-1, with D perhaps TRBD2 (5 bases). CDR3 length equals 14 residues. Deletions cut 4 bases from V and 4 bases from J, with 11 bases between. In germline, CDR1 is MNHNS, CDR2 SASEGT. The CDR3 sequence: CASSAQEVYNEQFF. The DNA for the CDR3 is TGTGCCAGCAGTGCCCAGGAGGTATACAATGAGCAGTTCTTC.

There are a few counts of this clonotype. The chain joins TRBV7-3 to TRBJ2-1; 8 bases match TRBD2. The CDR3 runs to 14 residues. Unmatched junction bases numbered 8, after V lost 2 bases and J lost 11 bases. Germline lookup yields CDR1 SGHTA and CDR2 FQGTGA. CDR3 coding DNA: TGTGCCAGCAGCTTAGGCGGGGGGCAAAACAAGCAGTTCTTC. It codes for CASSLGGGQNKQFF.

The V call is TRBV14, the J call TRBJ1-2; D is perhaps TRBD1 (5 bases). This CDR3 has 13 amino acids. In germline, CDR1 is SGHDN, CDR2 FVKESK. V lost 6 bases, J lost 7 bases, and 15 bases lay in between. DNA for the CDR3: TGTGCCAGCAGTCAACAGGTTAGCTGTGGCTACACCTTC. Protein product: CASSQQVSCGYTF.

The chain couples TRBV27 to TRBJ2-7; the D is unclear. CDR3 length equals 15 residues. V was cut by 5 bases and J by 1 base, with 15 bases left in between. The germline gives CDR1 MNHEY, CDR2 SMNVEV (reference sequence). The CDR3 is CASSRLRTESYEQYF. CDR3 coding DNA: TGTGCCAGCAGTCGCCTAAGGACGGAGTCCTACGAGCAGTACTTC.

This clonotype was seen a handful of times. This chain links TRBV10-2 with TRBJ2-4; a weak D match, TRBD2 (5 bases). The CDR3 runs 12 residues. Germline lookup yields CDR1 WSHSY and CDR2 SAAADI. Deletions cut 6 bases from V and 8 bases from J, with 11 bases between. The CDR3 loop reads CASSRTGDIQYF. The CDR3 DNA reads as TGCGCCAGCAGCAGGACTGGGGACATTCAGTACTTC.

V and J are TRBV7-2 and TRBJ1-2, with D possibly TRBD1 on 6 matching bases. Germline V CDR1 and CDR2: SGHTA, FQGNSA. This CDR3 has 14 amino acids. V was clipped by 5 bases and J by 1 base, with 11 bases between them. CDR3 sequence (DNA): TGTGCCAGCAGCCTCGACAGGATTAACTATGGCTACACCTTC. The encoded protein is CASSLDRINYGYTF.

This clonotype was observed a handful of times. The chain employs TRBV28 and TRBJ1-1; a weak D match, TRBD1 (6 bases). CDR3 length equals 13 residues. V was cut by 9 bases and J by 6 bases, with 17 bases left in between. The V gene's germline CDR1 is MDHEN and CDR2 SYDVKM. The CDR3 loop is CASRGQIQSEAFF. The CDR3 DNA follows: TGTGCCAGTCGCGGACAGATACAGTCTGAAGCTTTCTTT.

This clonotype was counted between two and nine times. The chain is built from TRBV27 and TRBJ2-7, with D tentatively TRBD1 (6 bases). V lost 2 bases to trimming and J lost 1 base, with 12 bases between them. Germline assignment: CDR1 MNHEY and CDR2 SMNVEV (reference sequence). The CDR3 has 15 amino acids. The CDR3 DNA is TGTGCCAGCAGTTTAATCGGACAGCGTTCCTACGAGCAGTACTTC. Translating gives CASSLIGQRSYEQYF.

This clonotype was recorded only once. CDR3 sequence: CASSQEVLSGTQYF. CDR3 coding DNA: TGCGCCAGCAGCCAAGAAGTCTTAAGTGGGACGCAGTATTTT. The genes are TRBV4-3 and TRBJ2-3; D gene ambiguous. The CDR3 covers 14 residues. Trimming stripped 0 bases from V and 9 bases from J, with 13 bases between. Germline CDR1 and CDR2: LGHNA and YSLEER.

With respect to this clonotype: A read error is possible here, since a much larger clone lies one base away. CDR3 in amino acids: CASSLAASGGGPTDTQYF. CDR3 bases: TGTGCCAGCAGCTTAGCGGCGTCTGGCGGGGGTCCCACAGATACGCAGTATTTT. The chain has TRBV7-2 and TRBJ2-3, with 7 nucleotides matching TRBD2. Looked up from germline, CDR1 is SGHTA and CDR2 is FQGNSA. V was pared by 0 bases and J by 2 bases, with 11 bases of the junction left unmatched. The CDR3 covers 18 residues.

This clonotype showed up just a few times. The rearrangement links TRBV27 to TRBJ1-2, with D tentatively TRBD1 (5 bases). The V gene's germline CDR1 is MNHEY and CDR2 SMNVEV (reference sequence). CDR3 size: 13 residues. Trimming stripped 5 bases from V and 2 bases from J, with 9 bases between. The CDR3 here is CASSPRQNYGYTF. The CDR3 nucleotides read TGTGCCAGCAGTCCCCGACAGAACTATGGCTACACCTTC.

The J gene is TRBJ2-5, the V gene TRBV12-3 or TRBV12-4; TRBD1 aligns across 7 bases. CDR3 length equals 14 residues. The junction had 11 bases not matched to a gene; V was cut back by 6 bases and J by 7 bases. The CDR3 DNA is TGTGCCAGCAGAGTCTCGGGGACAGCGCGGACCCAGTACTTC. As protein: CASRVSGTARTQYF.

The V gene is TRBV7-9, the J gene TRBJ1-2, with 7 positions matching TRBD1. The CDR3 totals 15 residues. J lost 3 bases, V lost 4 bases, and 8 bases had no gene match. Looked up from germline, CDR1 is SEHNR and CDR2 is FQNEAQ (reference sequence). The CDR3 nucleotides read TGTGCCAGCAGCTCTGAGGGGGCGGGGCACTATGGCTACACCTTC. Translated: CASSSEGAGHYGYTF.

This clonotype was detected once. V is TRBV10-3 and J is TRBJ1-2; D is perhaps TRBD1 (5 bases). Trimming left V 2 bases short and J 5 bases short, with 9 bases between. The CDR3 is made up of 13 amino acids. The germline CDR1 and CDR2 sequences are ENHRY and SYGVKD. The CDR3, as DNA: TGTGCCATCAGTGAGGTCAGGGAGTATGGCTACACCTTC. It translates to CAISEVREYGYTF.

V usage is TRBV27 and J usage is TRBJ2-1; D remains ambiguous. The CDR3 totals 14 residues. V was clipped by 0 bases and J by 8 bases, with 11 bases between them. From germline, CDR1 is MNHEY and CDR2 SMNVEV (reference sequence). CDR3 nucleotide sequence: TGTGCCAGCAGTTTATCAGGAAGGTGGTATGAGCAGTTCTTC. As protein: CASSLSGRWYEQFF.

This clonotype was seen a handful of times. This chain uses TRBV4-1 with TRBJ2-5; a weak D match, TRBD2 (6 bases). The V gene's germline CDR1 is MGHRA and CDR2 YSYEKL. This CDR3 has 18 residues. Trimming took off 0 bases at V and 2 bases at J, with 19 bases between the two ends. CDR3 sequence (DNA): TGCGCCAGCAGCCAAGATAAGGGTTTGGCGGGGCATCAAGAGACCCAGTACTTC. It translates to CASSQDKGLAGHQETQYF.

This clonotype was seen more than once but under ten times. The V and J genes are TRBV5-1 and TRBJ2-3, with D unclear. V was trimmed by 5 bases and J by 0 bases, leaving 10 bases between them. The CDR3 covers 14 residues. Germline loops: CDR1 SGHRS, CDR2 YFSETQ. CDR3 sequence (DNA): TGCGCCAGCAGTGACGGCTCTAGCACAGATACGCAGTATTTT. Protein product: CASSDGSSTDTQYF.

This clonotype was counted a few times. The V and J genes are TRBV3-1 and TRBJ2-7, with 7 bases fitting TRBD1. The V and J ends lost 9 bases and 5 bases, in that order; junction bases with no gene match: 4. The CDR3 has 11 amino acids. Germline-derived CDR1 and CDR2 are LGHDT and YNNKEL (reference sequence). The CDR3 sequence is CARNRGHEQYF. DNA of the CDR3: TGTGCCAGAAACAGGGGACACGAGCAGTACTTC.

The CDR3 DNA is TGTGCCAGCAGTCAACCGGGACTACCGTACAATGAGCAGTTCTTC. This encodes CASSQPGLPYNEQFF. The V gene is TRBV5-4, the J gene TRBJ2-1; TRBD2 matches 7 bases. Germline V CDR1 and CDR2: SGHNT, YYREEE (reference sequence). V gave up 5 bases and J gave up 4 bases; unmatched junction bases: 9. The length of the CDR3 is 15 residues.